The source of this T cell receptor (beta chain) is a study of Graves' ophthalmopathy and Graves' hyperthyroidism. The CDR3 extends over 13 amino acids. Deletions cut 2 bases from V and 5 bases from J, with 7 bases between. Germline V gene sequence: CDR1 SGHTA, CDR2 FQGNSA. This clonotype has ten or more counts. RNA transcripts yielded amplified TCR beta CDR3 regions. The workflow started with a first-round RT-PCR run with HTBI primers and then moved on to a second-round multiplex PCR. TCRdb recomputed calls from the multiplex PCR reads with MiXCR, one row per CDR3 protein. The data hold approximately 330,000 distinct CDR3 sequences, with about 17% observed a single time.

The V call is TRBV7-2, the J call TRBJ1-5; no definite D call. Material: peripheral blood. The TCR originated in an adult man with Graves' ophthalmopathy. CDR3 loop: CASSLSFDQPQHF. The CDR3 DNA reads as TGTGCCAGCAGCTTATCATTCGATCAGCCCCAGCATTTT.